Following are 8 T cell receptor beta chains from one sample sequenced in a study of blood T cell repertoires in COVID-19. Here immunoSEQ multiplex PCR was the method, and the copy in TCRdb shows in-frame clones only, minus some. The sample includes roughly 330,000 clones, about 84% seen only once; the top ten take around 1.7%. Sequencing used peripheral blood. The receptors originated from a woman aged 45 to 65 with acute or convalescent COVID-19.

The chain has TRBV28 and TRBJ2-1; 7 bases fit TRBD2. The CDR3 runs to 15 residues. Germline CDR1 MDHEN, CDR2 SYDVKM. With 8 bases clipped from V and 2 bases from J, the junction kept 9 bases outside the gene matches. The CDR3 nucleotides are TGTGCCAGCCTTCCCGCGGGAGTCGCCTACAATGAGCAGTTCTTC. Translating gives CASLPAGVAYNEQFF.

CDR3 DNA sequence: TGTGCCAGTAGGGGTAGCGGGAGAGATACGCAGTATTTT. Its translation is CASRGSGRDTQYF. The V call is TRBV19, the J call TRBJ2-3, with 9 bases fitting TRBD2. V lost 6 bases to trimming and J lost 5 bases; unmatched junction nucleotides: 3. The germline gives CDR1 LNHDA, CDR2 SQIVND (reference sequence). The CDR3 spans 13 residues.

This clone was recorded a few times. V gene TRBV19 combines with J gene TRBJ1-5, with TRBD1 matching over 7 bases. The CDR3 is 14 amino acids. Germline assignment: CDR1 LNHDA and CDR2 SQIVND (reference sequence). V shed 10 bases, J shed 2 bases, and the junction held 8 bases outside the gene matches. The CDR3 is CATAQTGGNQPQHF. Written as DNA, the CDR3 is TGTGCCACCGCACAAACAGGGGGCAATCAGCCCCAGCATTTT.

This clone was seen once. The DNA for the CDR3 is TGTGCCAGCAGCTTGGGGGCTAGCGGGGATTATACGCAGTATTTT. Amino acid sequence: CASSLGASGDYTQYF. The chain combines TRBV5-8 with TRBJ2-3; 9 bases align to TRBD2. Germline CDR1 is SGHTS and CDR2 is YDEGEE. With V trimmed by 0 bases and J by 7 bases, 6 bases remained unmatched. The CDR3 is 15 residues long.

The V call is TRBV5-1, the J call TRBJ2-3; TRBD2 matches at 8 bases. This CDR3 has 14 amino acids. Germline CDR1 reads SGHRS; CDR2 reads YFSETQ. Trimming removed 0 bases from V and 6 bases from J; junction bases left unmatched: 3. As DNA, the CDR3 is TGCGCCAGCAGCTTGGAACAGCGGGGGGATACGCAGTATTTT. Encoded protein: CASSLEQRGDTQYF.

This sequence joins TRBV6-5 and TRBJ2-1; 9 bases line up with TRBD1. Losses at the gene ends were 5 bases for V and 4 bases for J; bases not matched to a gene: 6. CDR1 is MNHEY, CDR2 SVGAGI, per germline. This CDR3 contains 15 residues. The CDR3 coding sequence is TGTGCCAGCAGTAAAACGGGACAGGGATACAATGAGCAGTTCTTC. As protein: CASSKTGQGYNEQFF.

J is TRBJ1-2 and V is TRBV30; D may be TRBD1 (5 bases). CDR3 length equals 12 residues. V was cut by 2 bases and J by 3 bases, with 7 bases left in between. Germline V gene sequence: CDR1 GTSNPN, CDR2 SVGIG (reference sequence). The CDR3 spells CAWSPGDYGYTF. The DNA for the CDR3 is TGTGCCTGGAGTCCGGGGGACTATGGCTACACCTTC.

V and J are TRBV5-5 and TRBJ2-1; TRBD2 matches 14 bases. The CDR3 is 17 amino acids. V shed 0 bases, J shed 3 bases, and the junction held 2 bases outside the gene matches. Germline V gives CDR1 SGHKS, CDR2 YYEKEE (reference sequence). The CDR3 is CASSLVGTSGSYNEQFF. The CDR3 DNA sequence: TGTGCCAGCAGCTTGGTGGGGACTAGCGGGAGCTACAATGAGCAGTTCTTC.